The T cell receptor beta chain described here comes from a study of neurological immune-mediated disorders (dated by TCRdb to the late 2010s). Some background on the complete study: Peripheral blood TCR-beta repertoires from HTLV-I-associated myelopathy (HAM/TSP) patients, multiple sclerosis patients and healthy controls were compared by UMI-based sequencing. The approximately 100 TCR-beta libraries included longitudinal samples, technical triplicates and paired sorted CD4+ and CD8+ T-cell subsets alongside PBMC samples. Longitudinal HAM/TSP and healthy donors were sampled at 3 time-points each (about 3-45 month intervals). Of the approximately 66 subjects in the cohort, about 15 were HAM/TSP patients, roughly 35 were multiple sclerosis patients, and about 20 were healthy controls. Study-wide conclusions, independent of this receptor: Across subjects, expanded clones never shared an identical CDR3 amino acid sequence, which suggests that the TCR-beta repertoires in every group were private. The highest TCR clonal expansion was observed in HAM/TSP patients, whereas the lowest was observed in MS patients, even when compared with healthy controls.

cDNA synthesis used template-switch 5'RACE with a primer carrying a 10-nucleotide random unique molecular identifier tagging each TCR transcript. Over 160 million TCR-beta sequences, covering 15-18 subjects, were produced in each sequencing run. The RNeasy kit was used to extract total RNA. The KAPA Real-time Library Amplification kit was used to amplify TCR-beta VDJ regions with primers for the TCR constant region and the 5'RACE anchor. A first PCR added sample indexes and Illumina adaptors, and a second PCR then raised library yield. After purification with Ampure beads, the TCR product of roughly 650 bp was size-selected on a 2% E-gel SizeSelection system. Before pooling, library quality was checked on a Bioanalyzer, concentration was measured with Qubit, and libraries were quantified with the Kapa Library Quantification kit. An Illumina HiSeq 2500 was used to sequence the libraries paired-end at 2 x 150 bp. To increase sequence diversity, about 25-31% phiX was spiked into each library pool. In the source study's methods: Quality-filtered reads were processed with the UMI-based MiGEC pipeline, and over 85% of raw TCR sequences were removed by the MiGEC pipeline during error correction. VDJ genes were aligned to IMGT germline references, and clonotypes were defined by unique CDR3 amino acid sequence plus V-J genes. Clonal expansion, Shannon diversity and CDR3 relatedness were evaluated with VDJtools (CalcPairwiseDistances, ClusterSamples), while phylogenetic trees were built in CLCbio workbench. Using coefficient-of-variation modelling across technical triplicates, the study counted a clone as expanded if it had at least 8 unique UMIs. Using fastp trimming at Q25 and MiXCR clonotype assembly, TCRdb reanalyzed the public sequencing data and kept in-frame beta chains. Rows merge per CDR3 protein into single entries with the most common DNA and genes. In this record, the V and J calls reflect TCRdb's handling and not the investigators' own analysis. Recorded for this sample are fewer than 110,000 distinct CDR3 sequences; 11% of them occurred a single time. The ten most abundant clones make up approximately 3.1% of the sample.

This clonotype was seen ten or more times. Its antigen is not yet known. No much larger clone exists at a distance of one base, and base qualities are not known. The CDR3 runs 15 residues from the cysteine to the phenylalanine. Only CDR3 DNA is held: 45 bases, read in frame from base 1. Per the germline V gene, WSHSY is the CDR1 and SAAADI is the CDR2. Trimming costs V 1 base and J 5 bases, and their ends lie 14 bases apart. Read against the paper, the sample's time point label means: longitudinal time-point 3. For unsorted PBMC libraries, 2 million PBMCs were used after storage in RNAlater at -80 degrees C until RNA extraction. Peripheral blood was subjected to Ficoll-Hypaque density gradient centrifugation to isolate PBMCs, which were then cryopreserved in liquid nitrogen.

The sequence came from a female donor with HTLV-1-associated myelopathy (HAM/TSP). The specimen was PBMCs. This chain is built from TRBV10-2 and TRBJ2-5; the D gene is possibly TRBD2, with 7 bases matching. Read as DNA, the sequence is TGCGCCAGCAGTGAGTGGTACAGGGAGGGCGAGACCCAGTACTTC. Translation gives CASSEWYREGETQYF.